Below are 14 T cell receptor beta chains sequenced from a single sample in a study of cytomegalovirus exposure and HLA in healthy donors. PCR was performed using 60 Vbeta and 13 Jbeta primers. Generated by immunoSEQ multiplex PCR, the TCRdb table keeps only in-frame clones and is missing some. The sample lists about 130,000 clones, around three quarters seen once, with about 3.4% in the top ten. What was sequenced was PBMCs. The receptors stem from a man aged 35-49 years in good health and CMV-seronegative.

The gene calls are TRBV28 and TRBJ1-1; 9 bases are shared with TRBD1. The CDR3 runs 15 residues. The germline CDR1 and CDR2 sequences are MDHEN and SYDVKM. Unmatched junction bases numbered 10, after V lost 6 bases and J lost 5 bases. For the CDR3, the DNA is TGTGCCAGCAGGAACACAGGGGGCGCCTGGACTGAAGCTTTCTTT. Protein: CASRNTGGAWTEAFF.

This rearrangement joins TRBV27 to TRBJ1-2, with 8 nucleotides matching TRBD1. The junction had 4 bases not matched to a gene; V was cut back by 4 bases and J by 6 bases. Germline CDR1 MNHEY, CDR2 SMNVEV (reference sequence). The CDR3 totals 13 residues. CDR3 coding DNA: TGTGCCAGCAGTTCCCAGGGGGCGAATGGCTACACCTTC. The encoded protein is CASSSQGANGYTF.

The chain couples TRBV6-5 to TRBJ1-2, with a possible D match to TRBD1 (6 bases). V was cut by 4 bases and J by 7 bases, with 13 bases left in between. Per the germline V gene, CDR1 is MNHEY and CDR2 is SVGAGI. The CDR3 length is 13 residues. CDR3 sequence (DNA): TGTGCCAGCAGTTCTACAGGGTCGGCTGGCTACACCTTC. Translated: CASSSTGSAGYTF.

The CDR3 DNA reads as TGCGCCAGCAGCCAAGATAGCCTGAACGAGCAGTACTTC. Amino acids: CASSQDSLNEQYF. The chain carries TRBV4-3 and TRBJ2-7, with no clear D. Trimming cost V 0 bases and J 5 bases, with 8 bases left between them. The CDR3 spans 13 residues. Germline-derived CDR1 and CDR2 are LGHNA and YSLEER.

The V and J genes are TRBV2 and TRBJ2-3, with a weak D call TRBD2 (5 bases). The V and J ends lost 6 bases and 1 base respectively, with 5 bases between them. The CDR3 has 12 residues. The germline gives CDR1 SNHLY, CDR2 FYNNEI. CDR3 in DNA: TGTGCCAGCAGGGGAGGCACAGATACGCAGTATTTT. Translating it yields CASRGGTDTQYF.

To note about this clone: Other DNA sequences in the sample encode the same CDR3. V usage is TRBV7-2 and J usage is TRBJ2-3; no firm D call. Trimming stripped 5 bases from V and 2 bases from J, with 5 bases between. The CDR3 totals 12 residues. Germline CDR1 reads SGHTA; CDR2 reads FQGNSA. The CDR3 DNA sequence: TGTGCCAGCAGCCCTTACACAGATACGCAGTATTTT. The encoded protein is CASSPYTDTQYF. The entire variable domain, with the rest obtained from reference TRBV7-2 and TRBJ2-3, is as follows: GAGVSQSPSNKVTEKGKDVELRCDPISGHTALYWYRQSLGQGLEFLIYFQGNSAPDKSGLPSDRFSAERTGGSVSTLTIQRTQQEDSAVYLCASSPYTDTQYFGPGTRLTVL.

V gene TRBV5-4 combines with J gene TRBJ1-1; 9 bases line up with TRBD1. Germline V lookup: CDR1 SGHNT, CDR2 YYREEE (reference sequence). The CDR3 loop spans 15 amino acids. With V trimmed by 0 bases and J by 3 bases, 3 bases remained unmatched. CDR3: CASSLGNRGHTEAFF. The CDR3 DNA is TGTGCCAGCAGCTTGGGGAACAGGGGGCACACTGAAGCTTTCTTT. Full variable domain (missing parts from reference TRBV5-4 and TRBJ1-1): ETGVTQSPTHLIKTRGQQVTLRCSSQSGHNTVSWYQQALGQGPQFIFQYYREEENGRGNFPPRFSGLQFPNYSSELNVNALELDDSALYLCASSLGNRGHTEAFFGQGTRLTVV.

The chain couples TRBV29-1 to TRBJ2-7; TRBD2 might be the D (5 bases). Germline values: CDR1 SQVTM, CDR2 ANQGSEA. With 6 bases removed from V and 5 bases from J, the gap between germline ends came to 11 bases. The CDR3 is 11 residues long. The CDR3, as DNA: TGCAGCGTGGGCGGCGGGCACGAGCAGTACTTC. Protein product: CSVGGGHEQYF.

The J gene is TRBJ1-2, the V gene TRBV6-1; D might be TRBD1 (5 bases). Germline lookup yields CDR1 MNHNS and CDR2 SASEGT. The CDR3 sequence is 14 residues long. V was pared by 2 bases and J by 6 bases, with 13 bases between. CDR3 DNA sequence: TGTGCCAGCAGTGAATATGTAGGGGTGAATGGCTACACCTTC. Residues: CASSEYVGVNGYTF.

The chain employs TRBV30 and TRBJ1-4; 7 positions match TRBD1. Germline CDR1 and CDR2: GTSNPN and SVGIG (reference sequence). V gave up 3 bases and J gave up 0 bases; unmatched junction bases: 1. There are 14 residues in the CDR3. CDR3 in DNA: TGTGCCTGGAGAGGGACAGCAACTAATGAAAAACTGTTTTTT. It codes for CAWRGTATNEKLFF.

J is TRBJ1-2 and V is TRBV2; D ambiguous. Germline CDR1 and CDR2: SNHLY and FYNNEI. V was pared by 0 bases and J by 8 bases, with 7 bases between. This CDR3 is built from 12 residues. The CDR3 nucleotides are TGTGCCAGCAGTGAAGCGGCAGGCGGCTACACCTTC. Encoded protein: CASSEAAGGYTF.

The rearrangement joins TRBV4-1 to TRBJ2-5; 10 nucleotides align to TRBD2. In germline, CDR1 is MGHRA, CDR2 YSYEKL. The CDR3 has 15 residues. V was pared by 1 base and J by 5 bases, with 4 bases of the junction left unmatched. The CDR3 DNA reads as TGCGCCAGCAGCCAAGTAGCGGGAGGTACGGAGACCCAGTACTTC. As protein: CASSQVAGGTETQYF.

This sequence joins TRBV11-2 and TRBJ2-7; TRBD1 matches at 8 bases. Germline values: CDR1 SGHAT, CDR2 FQNNGV. The CDR3 has 16 amino acids. V was clipped by 2 bases and J by 5 bases; unmatched bases: 11. The CDR3 bases are TGTGCCAGCAGCTTATTTGTTGGGACAGGTCACAACGAGCAGTACTTC. Amino acids: CASSLFVGTGHNEQYF.

V is TRBV7-3 and J is TRBJ2-2, with TRBD2 identical over 8 bases. The CDR3 has 15 residues. Germline V gene lookup returns CDR1 SGHTA and CDR2 FQGTGA. V trimming: 5 bases; J trimming: 1 base; junction bases outside the gene matches: 3. The CDR3 protein is CASSPSGGNTGELFF. The CDR3 DNA reads as TGTGCCAGCAGCCCAAGCGGGGGGAACACCGGGGAGCTGTTTTTT. Drawing the rest from reference TRBV7-3 and TRBJ2-2, the complete variable domain is GAGVSQTPSNKVTEKGKYVELRCDPISGHTALYWYRQSLGQGPEFLIYFQGTGAADDSGLPNDRFFAVRPEGSVSTLKIQRTERGDSAVYLCASSPSGGNTGELFFGEGSRLTVL.